Listed below are T cell receptor beta chains from one sample, sequenced in a study of patients and donors after allogeneic stem cell transplantation. Each CDR3 protein is one row after TCRdb ran MiXCR on the RT-PCR reads. The sample comprises about 200,000 distinct CDR3 sequences, around two fifths of which are singletons, and around a tenth rests with the top ten. Sequences were obtained from blood, either unsorted or a sorted T cell fraction (not recorded which). These receptors came from a human donor who was either an allogeneic HSCT recipient or a stem cell or donor lymphocyte infusion donor (not recorded which). It is not recorded whose cells these are; they may come from a transplant donor. Each CDR3 is given with its conserved first and last residue. Each record gives: D gene, V gene, clone size, J gene, CDR3 DNA, CDR3 protein. A D gene is named only where the DNA matches it firmly. Expanded clones are given a class, and other clones once, few, many or no size at all.

d_call: TRBD1; v_call: TRBV4-1; clone_size: few; j_call: TRBJ1-5; cdr3_nt: TGCGCCAGCAGCCAAGATCCCAGGGGGCGCGGGAGCAATCAGCCCCAGCATTTT; cdr3_aa: CASSQDPRGRGSNQPQHF
d_call: .; v_call: TRBV9; clone_size: .; j_call: TRBJ2-5; cdr3_nt: TGTGCCAGCAGCGTAGGCCCAAAAGAGACCCAGTACTTC; cdr3_aa: CASSVGPKETQYF
d_call: TRBD1; v_call: TRBV7-9; clone_size: few; j_call: TRBJ1-4; cdr3_nt: TGTGCCAGCAGCCAGAGGACAGGGGGAGATGAAAAACTGTTTTTT; cdr3_aa: CASSQRTGGDEKLFF
d_call: .; v_call: TRBV12-3/TRBV12-4; clone_size: few; j_call: TRBJ1-5; cdr3_nt: TGTGCCAGCAGCCCAGTGGGCAACAATCAGCCCCAGCATTTT; cdr3_aa: CASSPVGNNQPQHF
d_call: .; v_call: TRBV29-1; clone_size: .; j_call: TRBJ1-4; cdr3_nt: TGCAGCGTTGAAAGCCTTAATGAAAAACTGTTTTTT; cdr3_aa: CSVESLNEKLFF
d_call: .; v_call: TRBV6-5; clone_size: .; j_call: TRBJ1-1; cdr3_nt: TGTGCCAGCAGCCATACCGGGGGGGCGACCACTGAAGCTTTCTTT; cdr3_aa: CASSHTGGATTEAFF
d_call: TRBD1; v_call: TRBV12-3/TRBV12-4; clone_size: few; j_call: TRBJ1-2; cdr3_nt: TGTGCCAGCAGTAGACCCGGGACAGAGTTCTATGGCTACACCTTC; cdr3_aa: CASSRPGTEFYGYTF
d_call: .; v_call: TRBV5-1; clone_size: few; j_call: TRBJ1-6; cdr3_nt: TGCGCCAGCAGCTTCGAACAGTCGCATCGTCTTTCACCCCTCCACTTT; cdr3_aa: CASSFEQSHRLSPLHF
d_call: .; v_call: TRBV5-5; clone_size: .; j_call: TRBJ1-6; cdr3_nt: TGTGCCAGCAGCTTCCGGTCGGTCGGGCAAAATAATTCACCCCTCCACTTT; cdr3_aa: CASSFRSVGQNNSPLHF
d_call: TRBD2; v_call: TRBV5-5; clone_size: .; j_call: TRBJ2-3; cdr3_nt: TGTGCCAGCAGCTTTCGACTAGCGGGGGCCAGCACAGATACGCAGTATTTT; cdr3_aa: CASSFRLAGASTDTQYF
d_call: TRBD2; v_call: TRBV20-1; clone_size: once; j_call: TRBJ2-3; cdr3_nt: TGCAGTGCAGCGGCTAGCGGGGAGACAGATACGCAGTATTTT; cdr3_aa: CSAAASGETDTQYF
d_call: .; v_call: TRBV10-3; clone_size: few; j_call: TRBJ1-2; cdr3_nt: TGTGCCACCTCCTCGGTTTCGTATGGCTACACCTTC; cdr3_aa: CATSSVSYGYTF
d_call: .; v_call: TRBV28; clone_size: few; j_call: TRBJ1-3; cdr3_nt: TGTGCCAGCAGTTTAGACAGCTCTGGAAACACCATATATTTT; cdr3_aa: CASSLDSSGNTIYF
d_call: .; v_call: TRBV5-1; clone_size: .; j_call: TRBJ1-1; cdr3_nt: TGCGCCAGCAGCTACCTACAGGGCACCACTGAAGCTTTCTTT; cdr3_aa: CASSYLQGTTEAFF
d_call: .; v_call: TRBV7-3; clone_size: many; j_call: TRBJ1-1; cdr3_nt: TGTGCCAGCAGCTTACAGGCCAACACTGAAGCTTTCTTT; cdr3_aa: CASSLQANTEAFF
d_call: TRBD1; v_call: TRBV19; clone_size: few; j_call: TRBJ1-1; cdr3_nt: TGTGCCAGTAGCAAGGACAGGCGGAACACTGAAGCTTTCTTT; cdr3_aa: CASSKDRRNTEAFF
d_call: .; v_call: TRBV25-1; clone_size: few; j_call: TRBJ2-2; cdr3_nt: TGTGCCAGCAGTGAGTGGGACATGATGAACACCGGGGAGCTGTTTTTT; cdr3_aa: CASSEWDMMNTGELFF
d_call: TRBD1; v_call: TRBV20-1; clone_size: .; j_call: TRBJ1-5; cdr3_nt: TGCAGTGCGAGACAGGGGGATCAGCCCCAGCATTTT; cdr3_aa: CSARQGDQPQHF
d_call: TRBD1; v_call: TRBV27; clone_size: .; j_call: TRBJ1-2; cdr3_nt: TGTGCCAGCAGTTTAATGGACAGGGGCGCTGGCTACACCTTC; cdr3_aa: CASSLMDRGAGYTF
d_call: .; v_call: TRBV29-1; clone_size: .; j_call: TRBJ2-5; cdr3_nt: TGCATCGTTGATGGTGGCAGGGTCGAGACCCAGTACTTC; cdr3_aa: CIVDGGRVETQYF
d_call: TRBD2; v_call: TRBV12-3/TRBV12-4; clone_size: .; j_call: TRBJ2-3; cdr3_nt: TGTGCCAGCAGGGCAGGGACTAGCGTCGCAGATACGCAGTATTTT; cdr3_aa: CASRAGTSVADTQYF
d_call: .; v_call: TRBV5-1; clone_size: .; j_call: TRBJ2-2; cdr3_nt: TGCGCCAGCAGCCCCTTAAGCGTGTCGAACACCGGGGAGCTGTTTTTT; cdr3_aa: CASSPLSVSNTGELFF
d_call: .; v_call: TRBV24-1; clone_size: few; j_call: TRBJ1-1; cdr3_nt: TGTGCCACCAGTGATTTGGCCGGTGGAGAAGCTTTCTTT; cdr3_aa: CATSDLAGGEAFF
d_call: TRBD1; v_call: TRBV12-3/TRBV12-4; clone_size: .; j_call: TRBJ1-5; cdr3_nt: TGTGCCAGCAGTTGGGCAGGGGGAGGTCAGCCCCAGCATTTT; cdr3_aa: CASSWAGGGQPQHF
d_call: .; v_call: TRBV29-1; clone_size: few; j_call: TRBJ2-7; cdr3_nt: TGCAGCGCTACTCGGGGGCACTACGAGCAGTACTTC; cdr3_aa: CSATRGHYEQYF
d_call: TRBD1; v_call: TRBV9; clone_size: .; j_call: TRBJ1-6; cdr3_nt: TGTGCCAGCAGCGTAAATCCGGGACAGCGTCCCAATTCACCCCTCCACTTT; cdr3_aa: CASSVNPGQRPNSPLHF
d_call: .; v_call: TRBV20-1; clone_size: few; j_call: TRBJ1-2; cdr3_nt: TGCAGTGCTACCCTATTTATAGGGCCCTATGGCTACACCTTC; cdr3_aa: CSATLFIGPYGYTF
d_call: .; v_call: TRBV5-6; clone_size: .; j_call: TRBJ1-1; cdr3_nt: TGTGCCAGCAGCCCAGGGGTTAATGTTGAAGCTTTCTTT; cdr3_aa: CASSPGVNVEAFF